The clone carrying this T cell receptor beta chain showed up just a few times. By flow cytometry, patients selected for sequencing had shown an expansion of CD8+CD57+ cells. Therapy had not been given to patients before blood sampling. Both TCR beta VDJ combination and CDR3 sequence profiling were carried out. Genomic DNA was the template for this profiling. TCRdb fed the reads into MiXCR, producing one record per CDR3 protein. This sample has 310,000 or so distinct CDR3 sequences, with about three fifths found just once. This specimen belongs to a study of CD8+CD57+ T cells in acquired aplastic anemia. The receptor was derived from a human donor with aplastic anemia. What was sequenced was sorted CD4+, CD8+, or CD8+CD57+ T cells (not recorded which) from PBMCs.

In DNA, the CDR3 is TGTGCCAGCAGCCAAGGTGGTCTCCCGGAGGAGACCCAGTACTTC. Translated: CASSQGGLPEETQYF. V is TRBV3-1 and J is TRBJ2-5; no reliable D call. Trimming removed 1 base from V and 5 bases from J, with 14 bases in between. CDR3 length equals 15 residues. Per germline, CDR1 LGHDT and CDR2 YNNKEL (reference sequence).